The clone carrying this T cell receptor (beta chain) was detected only once. As originally analysed: By means of reference gene primer amplification, nucleated cell counts were estimated. The method was immunoSEQ multiplex PCR; TCRdb's version includes in-frame clones alone and lacks a portion of them. That table supplies the V and J calls and clone size; D and trimming were determined from the DNA. This table has fewer than 130,000 clones, less than 85% appearing once. These data belong to a study of blood T cell repertoires in COVID-19. On the study more broadly: T cells, B-cell-depleted T cells, or PBMCs supplied cDNA or gDNA.

The CDR3 totals 12 residues. Between the trimmed V and J ends, which lost 1 base and 4 bases, there was a span of 7 bases. Per the germline V gene, CDR1 is GTSNPN and CDR2 is SVGIG (reference sequence). The rearrangement uses TRBV30 and TRBJ1-1; D unresolved. The receptor comes from a woman aged 80 or older with acute or convalescent COVID-19. Material: peripheral blood. CDR3 sequence: CAWSGQFTEAFF. The CDR3 nucleotides are TGTGCCTGGAGTGGGCAGTTCACTGAAGCTTTCTTT.